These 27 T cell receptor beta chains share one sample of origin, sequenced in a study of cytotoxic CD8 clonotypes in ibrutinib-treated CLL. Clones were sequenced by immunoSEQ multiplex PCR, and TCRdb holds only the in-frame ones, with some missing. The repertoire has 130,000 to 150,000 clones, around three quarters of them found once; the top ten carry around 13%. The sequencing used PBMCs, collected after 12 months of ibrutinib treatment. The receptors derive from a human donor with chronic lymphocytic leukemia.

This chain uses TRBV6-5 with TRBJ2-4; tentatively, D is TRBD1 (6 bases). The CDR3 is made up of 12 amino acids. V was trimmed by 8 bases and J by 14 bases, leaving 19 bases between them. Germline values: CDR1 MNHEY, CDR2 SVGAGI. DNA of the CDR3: TGTGCCAGCCTGGGACCGGGACACAGGGAGTACTTC. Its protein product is CASLGPGHREYF.

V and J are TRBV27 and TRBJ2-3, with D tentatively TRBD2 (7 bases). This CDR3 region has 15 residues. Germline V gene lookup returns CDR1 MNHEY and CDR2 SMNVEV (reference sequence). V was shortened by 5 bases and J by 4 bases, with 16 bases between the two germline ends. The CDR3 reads CASSRTIGGADTQYF. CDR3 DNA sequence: TGTGCCAGCAGTCGCACCATAGGGGGGGCAGATACGCAGTATTTT.

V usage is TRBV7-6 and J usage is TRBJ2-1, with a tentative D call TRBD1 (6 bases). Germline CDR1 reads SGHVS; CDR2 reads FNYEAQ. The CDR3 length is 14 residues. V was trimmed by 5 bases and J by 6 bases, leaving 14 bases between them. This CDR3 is CASSVYQGSNEQFF. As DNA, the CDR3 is TGTGCCAGCAGCGTCTATCAGGGGTCCAATGAGCAGTTCTTC.

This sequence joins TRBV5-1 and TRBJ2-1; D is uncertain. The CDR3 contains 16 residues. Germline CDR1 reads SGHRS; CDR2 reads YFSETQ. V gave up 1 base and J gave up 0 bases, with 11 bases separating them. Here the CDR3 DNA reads TGCGCCAGCAGCTTGTTTCCGGGCAGCTCCTACAATGAGCAGTTCTTC. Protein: CASSLFPGSSYNEQFF.

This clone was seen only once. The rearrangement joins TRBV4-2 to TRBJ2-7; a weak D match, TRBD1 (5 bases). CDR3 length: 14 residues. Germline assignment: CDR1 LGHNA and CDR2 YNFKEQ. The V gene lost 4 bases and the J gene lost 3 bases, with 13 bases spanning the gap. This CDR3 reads CASSPHGALYEQYF. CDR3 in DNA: TGTGCCAGCAGCCCCCATGGGGCCCTCTACGAGCAGTACTTC.

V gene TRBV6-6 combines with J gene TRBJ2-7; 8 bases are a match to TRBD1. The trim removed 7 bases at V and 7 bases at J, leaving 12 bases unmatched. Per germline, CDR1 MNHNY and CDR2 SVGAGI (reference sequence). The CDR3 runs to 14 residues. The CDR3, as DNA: TGTGCCAGCACCGTGGACACAGGGGGAAGGGAGCAGTACTTC. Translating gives CASTVDTGGREQYF.

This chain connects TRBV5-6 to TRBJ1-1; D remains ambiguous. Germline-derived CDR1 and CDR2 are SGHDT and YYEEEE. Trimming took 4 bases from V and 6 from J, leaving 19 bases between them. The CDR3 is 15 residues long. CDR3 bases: TGTGCCAGCAGCAAAATCATGGGTCTCCGGGCTGAAGCTTTCTTT. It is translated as CASSKIMGLRAEAFF. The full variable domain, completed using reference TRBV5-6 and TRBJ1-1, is DAGVTQSPTHLIKTRGQQVTLRCSPKSGHDTVSWYQQALGQGPQFIFQYYEEEERQRGNFPDRFSGHQFPNYSSELNVNALLLGDSALYLCASSKIMGLRAEAFFGQGTRLTVV.

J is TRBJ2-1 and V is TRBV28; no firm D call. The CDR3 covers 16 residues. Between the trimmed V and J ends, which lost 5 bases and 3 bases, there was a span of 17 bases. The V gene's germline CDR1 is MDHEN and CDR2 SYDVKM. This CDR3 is CASSPPALLGYNEQFF. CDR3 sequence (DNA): TGTGCCAGCAGTCCCCCGGCCCTATTGGGCTACAATGAGCAGTTCTTC.

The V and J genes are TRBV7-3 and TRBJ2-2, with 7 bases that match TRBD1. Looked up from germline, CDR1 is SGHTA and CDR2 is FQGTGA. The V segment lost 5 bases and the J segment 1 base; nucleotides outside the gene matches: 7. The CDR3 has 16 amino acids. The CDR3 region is CASSQYRTGNTGELFF. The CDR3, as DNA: TGTGCCAGCAGCCAATATCGGACAGGGAACACCGGGGAGCTGTTTTTT.

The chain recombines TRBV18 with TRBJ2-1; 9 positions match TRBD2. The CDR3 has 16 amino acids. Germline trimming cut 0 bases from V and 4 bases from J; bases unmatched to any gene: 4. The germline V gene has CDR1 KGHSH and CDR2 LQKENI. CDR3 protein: CASSPPVSGGYNEQFF. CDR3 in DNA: TGTGCCAGCTCACCACCGGTTAGCGGGGGTTACAATGAGCAGTTCTTC.

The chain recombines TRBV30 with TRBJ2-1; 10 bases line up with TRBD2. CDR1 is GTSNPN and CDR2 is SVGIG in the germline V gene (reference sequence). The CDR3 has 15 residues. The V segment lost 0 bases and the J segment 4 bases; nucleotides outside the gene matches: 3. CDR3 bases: TGTGCCTGGAGTGTGACTAGCGGGTTATACAATGAGCAGTTCTTC. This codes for CAWSVTSGLYNEQFF. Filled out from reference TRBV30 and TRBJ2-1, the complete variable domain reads SQTIHQWPATLVQPVGSPLSLECTVEGTSNPNLYWYRQAAGRGLQLLFYSVGIGQISSEVPQNLSASRPQDRQFILSSKKLLLSDSGFYLCAWSVTSGLYNEQFFGPGTRLTVL.

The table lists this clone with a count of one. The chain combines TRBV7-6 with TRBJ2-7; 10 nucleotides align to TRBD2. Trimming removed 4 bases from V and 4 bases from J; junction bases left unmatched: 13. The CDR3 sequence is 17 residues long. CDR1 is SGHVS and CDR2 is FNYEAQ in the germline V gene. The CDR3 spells CASSSSPSTSGSYEQYF. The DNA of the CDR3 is TGTGCCAGCAGCTCCTCTCCCTCGACTAGCGGGTCGTACGAGCAGTACTTC.

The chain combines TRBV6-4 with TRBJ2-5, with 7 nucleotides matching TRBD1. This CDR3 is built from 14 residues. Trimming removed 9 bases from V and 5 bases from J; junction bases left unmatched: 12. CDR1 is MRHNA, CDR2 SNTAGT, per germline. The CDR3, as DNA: TGTGCCAGTAGGACAGGTTGTTCTTCGGAGACCCAGTACTTC. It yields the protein CASRTGCSSETQYF.

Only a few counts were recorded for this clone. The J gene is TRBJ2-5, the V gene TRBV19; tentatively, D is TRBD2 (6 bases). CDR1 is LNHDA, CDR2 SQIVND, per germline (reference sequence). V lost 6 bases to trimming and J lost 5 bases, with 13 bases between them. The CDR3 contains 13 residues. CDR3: CASSPPGAETQYF. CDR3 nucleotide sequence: TGTGCCAGTAGCCCCCCGGGAGCCGAGACCCAGTACTTC.

CDR3 sequence: CASSLKGRKDGELFF. DNA of the CDR3: TGTGCCAGCAGCCTTAAAGGCAGGAAAGATGGGGAGCTGTTTTTT. This rearrangement joins TRBV11-3 to TRBJ2-2; D is unresolved. The CDR3 loop spans 15 amino acids. Germline CDR1 is SGHNT and CDR2 is YENEEA. Between the trimmed V and J ends, which lost 5 bases and 8 bases, there was a span of 18 bases.

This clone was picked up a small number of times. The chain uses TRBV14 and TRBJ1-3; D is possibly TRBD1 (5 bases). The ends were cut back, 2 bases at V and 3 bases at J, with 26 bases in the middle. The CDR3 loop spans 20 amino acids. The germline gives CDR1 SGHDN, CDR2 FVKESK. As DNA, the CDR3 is TGTGCCAGCAGCCAATCCCGGTGGGCAGTCAGGGTAAAGTATGGAAACACCATATATTTT. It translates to CASSQSRWAVRVKYGNTIYF.

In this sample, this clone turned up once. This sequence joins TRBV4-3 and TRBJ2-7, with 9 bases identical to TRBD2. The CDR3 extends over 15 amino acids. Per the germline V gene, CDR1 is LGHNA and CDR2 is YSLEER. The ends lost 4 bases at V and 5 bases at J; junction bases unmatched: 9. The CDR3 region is CASSLLAGSGHEQYF. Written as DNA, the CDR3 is TGCGCCAGCAGCCTTCTAGCGGGATCAGGCCACGAGCAGTACTTC.

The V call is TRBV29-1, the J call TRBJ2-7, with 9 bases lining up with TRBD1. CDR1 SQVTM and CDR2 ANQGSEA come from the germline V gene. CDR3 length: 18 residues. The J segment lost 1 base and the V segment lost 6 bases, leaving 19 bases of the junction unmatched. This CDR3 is CSVIGTGLSKRLSYEQYF. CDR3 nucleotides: TGCAGCGTCATCGGGACAGGGCTCTCGAAACGCCTATCCTACGAGCAGTACTTC.

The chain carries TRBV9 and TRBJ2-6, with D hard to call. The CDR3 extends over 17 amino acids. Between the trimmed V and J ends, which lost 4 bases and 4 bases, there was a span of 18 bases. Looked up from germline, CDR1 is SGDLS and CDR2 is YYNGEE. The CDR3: CASSYGPPSLGANVLTF. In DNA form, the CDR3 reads TGTGCCAGCAGCTATGGACCCCCCTCGCTAGGGGCCAACGTCCTGACTTTC.

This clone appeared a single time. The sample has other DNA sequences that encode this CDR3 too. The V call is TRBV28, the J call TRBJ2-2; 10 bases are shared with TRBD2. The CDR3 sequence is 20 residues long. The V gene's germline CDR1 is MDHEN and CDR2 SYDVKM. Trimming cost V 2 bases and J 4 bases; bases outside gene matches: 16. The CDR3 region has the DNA TGTGCCAGCAGTTTAGACGTTCGAGCGGGAGGGCCCCCGCGCACCGGGGAGCTGTTTTTT. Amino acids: CASSLDVRAGGPPRTGELFF.

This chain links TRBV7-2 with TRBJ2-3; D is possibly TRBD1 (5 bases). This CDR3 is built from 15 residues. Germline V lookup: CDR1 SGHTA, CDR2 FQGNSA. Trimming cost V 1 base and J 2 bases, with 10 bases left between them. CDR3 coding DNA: TGTGCCAGCAGCTTAGTGTCAGGGAACACAGATACGCAGTATTTT. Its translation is CASSLVSGNTDTQYF.

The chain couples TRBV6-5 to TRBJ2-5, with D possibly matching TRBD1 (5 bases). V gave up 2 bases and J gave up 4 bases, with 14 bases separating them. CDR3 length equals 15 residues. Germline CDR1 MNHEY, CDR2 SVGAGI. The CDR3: CASSYGADGGETQYF. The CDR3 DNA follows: TGTGCCAGCAGTTACGGGGCGGACGGTGGAGAGACCCAGTACTTC.

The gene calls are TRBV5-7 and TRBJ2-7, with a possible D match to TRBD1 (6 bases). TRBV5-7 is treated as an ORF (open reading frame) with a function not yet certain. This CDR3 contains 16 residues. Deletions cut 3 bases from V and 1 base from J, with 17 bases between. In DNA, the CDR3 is TGTGCCAGCAGCTCTTGGCTCGACAGGAGTTCCTACGAGCAGTACTTC. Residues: CASSSWLDRSSYEQYF.

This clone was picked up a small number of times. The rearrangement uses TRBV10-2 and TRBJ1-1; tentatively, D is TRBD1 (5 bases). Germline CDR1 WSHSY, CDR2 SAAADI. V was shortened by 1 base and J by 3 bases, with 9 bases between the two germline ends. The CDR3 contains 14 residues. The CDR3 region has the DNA TGCGCCAGCAGTGAGTTTAGGGGAGACACTGAAGCTTTCTTT. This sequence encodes CASSEFRGDTEAFF.

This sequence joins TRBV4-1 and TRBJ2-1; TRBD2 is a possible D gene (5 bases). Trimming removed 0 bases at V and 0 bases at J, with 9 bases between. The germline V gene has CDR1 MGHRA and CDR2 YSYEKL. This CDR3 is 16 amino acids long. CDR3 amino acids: CASSQEERSSYNEQFF. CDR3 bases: TGCGCCAGCAGCCAAGAGGAGCGGAGCTCCTACAATGAGCAGTTCTTC.

The CDR3: CSVGPYSSGGTDTQYF. The CDR3 nucleotides read TGCAGCGTAGGGCCGTACTCTAGCGGGGGCACAGATACGCAGTATTTT. The chain uses TRBV29-1 and TRBJ2-3, with 9 bases lining up with TRBD2. The CDR3 consists of 16 residues. Germline-derived CDR1 and CDR2 are SQVTM and ANQGSEA. V trimming: 6 bases; J trimming: 1 base; junction bases outside the gene matches: 11.

CDR3 loop: CASSLQTGTSGGTDTQYF. CDR3 sequence (DNA): TGTGCCAGCTCTCTCCAAACCGGGACTAGCGGGGGCACAGATACGCAGTATTTT. The rearrangement joins TRBV18 to TRBJ2-3; 13 bases line up with TRBD2. CDR1 is KGHSH, CDR2 LQKENI, per germline. With 6 bases clipped from V and 1 base from J, the junction kept 10 bases outside the gene matches. CDR3 length: 18 residues.